The TCR beta chain described here comes from a study of blood T cell repertoires in COVID-19. Study at large: Sample material is recorded as cDNA or gDNA derived from T cells, B-cell-depleted T cells, or PBMCs.

Original processing notes: For nucleated cells, counts were estimated from reference gene primer amplification. Profiling relied on immunoSEQ multiplex PCR, and the TCRdb table lists in-frame clones only, not all of them. V and J calls and clone size are given by that table; D and trimming were obtained from the DNA. Of fewer than 300,000 clones listed, approximately 90% are singletons. Germline V gene sequence: CDR1 KGHSH, CDR2 LQKENI. Trimming pared 5 bases from V and 1 base from J, leaving 12 bases between. The CDR3 is 15 amino acids. This receptor was identified in a woman aged 40 to 49 who had recovered from COVID-19. The specimen was peripheral blood. The rearrangement joins TRBV18 to TRBJ1-5, with a possible D match to TRBD1 (6 bases). The CDR3 here is CASSNNGGSNQPQHF. CDR3 DNA sequence: TGTGCCAGCTCAAATAATGGGGGCAGCAATCAGCCCCAGCATTTT.